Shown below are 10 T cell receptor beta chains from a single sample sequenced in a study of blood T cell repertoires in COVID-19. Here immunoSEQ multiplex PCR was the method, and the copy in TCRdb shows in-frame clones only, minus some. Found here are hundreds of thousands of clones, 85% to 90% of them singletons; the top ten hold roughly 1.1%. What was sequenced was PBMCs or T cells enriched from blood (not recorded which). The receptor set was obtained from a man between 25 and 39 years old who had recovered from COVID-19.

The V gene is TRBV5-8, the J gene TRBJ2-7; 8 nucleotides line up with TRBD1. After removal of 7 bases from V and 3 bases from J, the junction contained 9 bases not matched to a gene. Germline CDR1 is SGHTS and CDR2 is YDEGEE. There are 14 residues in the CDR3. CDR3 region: CASVPATGVYEQYF. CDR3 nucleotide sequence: TGTGCCAGCGTCCCGGCGACAGGGGTCTACGAGCAGTACTTC.

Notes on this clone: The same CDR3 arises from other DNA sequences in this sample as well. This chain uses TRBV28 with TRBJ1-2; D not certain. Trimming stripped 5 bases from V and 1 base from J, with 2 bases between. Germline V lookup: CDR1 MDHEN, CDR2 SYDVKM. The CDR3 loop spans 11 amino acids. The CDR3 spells CASSLNYGYTF. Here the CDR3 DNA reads TGTGCCAGCAGTCTTAACTATGGCTACACCTTC.

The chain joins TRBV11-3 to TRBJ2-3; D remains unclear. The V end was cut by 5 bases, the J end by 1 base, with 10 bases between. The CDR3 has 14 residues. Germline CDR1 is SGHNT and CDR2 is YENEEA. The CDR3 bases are TGTGCCAGCAGCATGTCTAGTGGCACAGATACGCAGTATTTT. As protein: CASSMSSGTDTQYF.

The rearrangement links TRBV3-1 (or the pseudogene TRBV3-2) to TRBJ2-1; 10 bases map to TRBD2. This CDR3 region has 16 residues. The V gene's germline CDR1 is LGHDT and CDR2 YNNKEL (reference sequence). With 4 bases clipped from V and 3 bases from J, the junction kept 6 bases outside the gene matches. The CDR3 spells CASSPRTSGFYNEQFF. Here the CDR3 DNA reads TGTGCCAGCAGCCCTAGGACTAGCGGCTTCTACAATGAGCAGTTCTTC.

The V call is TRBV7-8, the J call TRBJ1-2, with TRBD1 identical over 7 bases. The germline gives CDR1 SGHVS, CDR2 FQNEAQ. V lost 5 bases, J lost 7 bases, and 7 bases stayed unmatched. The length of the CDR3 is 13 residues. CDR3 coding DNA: TGTGCCAGCAGCCCGGAGGGGGCTGGTGGCTACACCTTC. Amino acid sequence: CASSPEGAGGYTF.

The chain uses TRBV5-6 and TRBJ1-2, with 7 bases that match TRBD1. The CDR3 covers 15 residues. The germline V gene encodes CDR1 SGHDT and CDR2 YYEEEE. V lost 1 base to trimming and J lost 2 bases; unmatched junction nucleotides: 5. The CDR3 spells CASSLLLRGNYGYTF. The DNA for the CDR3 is TGTGCCAGCAGCTTGCTCCTCAGGGGGAACTATGGCTACACCTTC.

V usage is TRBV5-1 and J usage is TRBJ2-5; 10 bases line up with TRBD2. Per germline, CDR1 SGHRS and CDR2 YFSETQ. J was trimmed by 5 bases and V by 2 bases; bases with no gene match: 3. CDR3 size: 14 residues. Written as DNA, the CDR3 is TGCGCCAGCAGCTTCGGGACTAGCGATGAGACCCAGTACTTC. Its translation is CASSFGTSDETQYF.

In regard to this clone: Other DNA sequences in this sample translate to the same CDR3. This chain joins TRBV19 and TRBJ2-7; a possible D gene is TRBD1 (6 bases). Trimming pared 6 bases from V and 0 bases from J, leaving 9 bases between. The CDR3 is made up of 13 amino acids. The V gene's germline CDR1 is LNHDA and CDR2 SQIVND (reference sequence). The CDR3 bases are TGTGCCAGTAGCATGGACAGCTCCTACGAGCAGTACTTC. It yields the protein CASSMDSSYEQYF. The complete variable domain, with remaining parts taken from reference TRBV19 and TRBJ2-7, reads DGGITQSPKYLFRKEGQNVTLSCEQNLNHDAMYWYRQDPGQGLRLIYYSQIVNDFQKGDIAEGYSVSREKKESFPLTVTSAQKNPTAFYLCASSMDSSYEQYFGPGTRLTVT.

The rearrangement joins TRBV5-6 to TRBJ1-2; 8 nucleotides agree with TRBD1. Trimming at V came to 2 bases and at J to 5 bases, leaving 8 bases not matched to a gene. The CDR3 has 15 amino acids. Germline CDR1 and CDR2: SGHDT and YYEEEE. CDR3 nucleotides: TGTGCCAGCAGCTTTCAGGGGGCGCGTTATTATGGCTACACCTTC. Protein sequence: CASSFQGARYYGYTF.

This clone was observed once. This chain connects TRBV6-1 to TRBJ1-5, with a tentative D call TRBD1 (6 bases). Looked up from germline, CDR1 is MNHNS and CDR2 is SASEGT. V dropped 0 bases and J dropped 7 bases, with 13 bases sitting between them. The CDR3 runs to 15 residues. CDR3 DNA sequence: TGTGCCAGCAGTGAAGCGGGGGGGCGCGCGCAGCCCCAGCATTTT. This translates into CASSEAGGRAQPQHF.